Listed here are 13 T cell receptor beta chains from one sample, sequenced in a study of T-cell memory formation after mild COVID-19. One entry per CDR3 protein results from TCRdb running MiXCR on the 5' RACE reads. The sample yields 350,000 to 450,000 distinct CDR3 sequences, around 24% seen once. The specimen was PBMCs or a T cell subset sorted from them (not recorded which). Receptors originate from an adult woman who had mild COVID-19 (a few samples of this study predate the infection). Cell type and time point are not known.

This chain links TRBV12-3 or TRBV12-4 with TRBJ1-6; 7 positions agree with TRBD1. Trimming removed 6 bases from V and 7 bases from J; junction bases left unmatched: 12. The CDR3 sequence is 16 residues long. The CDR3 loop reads CASRLGPQGRNSPLHF. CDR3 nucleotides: TGTGCCAGCAGACTAGGTCCACAGGGGAGGAATTCACCCCTCCACTTT.

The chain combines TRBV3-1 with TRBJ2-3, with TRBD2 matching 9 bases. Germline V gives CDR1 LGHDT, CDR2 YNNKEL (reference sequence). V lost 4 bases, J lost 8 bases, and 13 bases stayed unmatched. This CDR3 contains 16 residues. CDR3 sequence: CASSLTPSGGRGTQYF. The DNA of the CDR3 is TGTGCCAGCAGCCTAACCCCGAGCGGGGGGCGAGGTACGCAGTATTTT.

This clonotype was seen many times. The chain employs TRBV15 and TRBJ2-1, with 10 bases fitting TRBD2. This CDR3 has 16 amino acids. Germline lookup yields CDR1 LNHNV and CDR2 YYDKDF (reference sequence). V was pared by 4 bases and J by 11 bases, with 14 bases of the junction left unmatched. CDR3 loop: CATSTSTGLAKPKQFF. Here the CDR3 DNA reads TGTGCCACCAGCACGTCAACGGGACTAGCGAAACCAAAGCAGTTCTTC.

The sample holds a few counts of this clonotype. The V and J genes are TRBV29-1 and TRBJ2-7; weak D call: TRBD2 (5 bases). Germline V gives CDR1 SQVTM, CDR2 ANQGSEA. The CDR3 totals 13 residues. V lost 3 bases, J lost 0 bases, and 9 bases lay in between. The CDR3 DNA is TGCAGCGTTGAGACCGGGATCTCCTACGAGCAGTACTTC. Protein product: CSVETGISYEQYF.

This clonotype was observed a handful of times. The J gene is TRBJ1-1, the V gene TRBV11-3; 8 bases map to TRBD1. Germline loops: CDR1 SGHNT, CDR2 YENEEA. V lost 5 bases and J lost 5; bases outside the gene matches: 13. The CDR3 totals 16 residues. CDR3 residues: CASSHHRTGWRTEAFF. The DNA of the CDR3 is TGTGCCAGCAGCCATCACCGGACAGGGTGGAGGACTGAAGCTTTCTTT.

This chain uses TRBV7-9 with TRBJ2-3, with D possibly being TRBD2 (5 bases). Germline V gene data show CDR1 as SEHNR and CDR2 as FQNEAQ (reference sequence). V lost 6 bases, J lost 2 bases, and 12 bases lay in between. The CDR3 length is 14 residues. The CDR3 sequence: CASRLAPNTDTQYF. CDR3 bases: TGTGCCAGCAGGCTAGCACCTAACACAGATACGCAGTATTTT.

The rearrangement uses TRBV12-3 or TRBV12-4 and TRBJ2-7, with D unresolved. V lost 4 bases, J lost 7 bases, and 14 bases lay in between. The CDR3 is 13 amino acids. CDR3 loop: CASSYGISMEQYF. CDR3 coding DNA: TGTGCCAGCAGTTATGGGATTTCCATGGAGCAGTACTTC.

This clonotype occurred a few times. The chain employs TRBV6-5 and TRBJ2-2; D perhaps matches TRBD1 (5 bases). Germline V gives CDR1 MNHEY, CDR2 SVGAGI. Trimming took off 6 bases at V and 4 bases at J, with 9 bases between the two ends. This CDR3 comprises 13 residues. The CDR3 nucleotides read TGTGCCAGCAGCAAACAGGTCACCGGGGAGCTGTTTTTT. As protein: CASSKQVTGELFF.

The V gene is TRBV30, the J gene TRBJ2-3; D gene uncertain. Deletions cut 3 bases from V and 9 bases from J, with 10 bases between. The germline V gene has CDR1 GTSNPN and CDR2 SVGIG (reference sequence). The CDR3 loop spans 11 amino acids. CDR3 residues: CAWSDASTQYF. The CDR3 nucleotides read TGTGCCTGGAGCGACGCCTCAACGCAGTATTTT.

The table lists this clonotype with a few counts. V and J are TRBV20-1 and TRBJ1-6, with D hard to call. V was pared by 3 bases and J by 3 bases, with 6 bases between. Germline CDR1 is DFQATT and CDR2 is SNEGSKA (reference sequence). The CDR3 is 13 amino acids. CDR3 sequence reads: CSASQDYNSPLHF. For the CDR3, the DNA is TGCAGTGCTAGTCAGGACTATAATTCACCCCTCCACTTT.

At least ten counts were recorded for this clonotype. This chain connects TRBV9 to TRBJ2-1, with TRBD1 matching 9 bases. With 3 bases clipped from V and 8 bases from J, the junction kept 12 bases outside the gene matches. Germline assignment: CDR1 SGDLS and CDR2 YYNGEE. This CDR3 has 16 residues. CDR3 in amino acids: CASSARTGDSWDEQFF. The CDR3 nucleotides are TGTGCCAGCAGCGCCCGGACAGGGGACAGCTGGGATGAGCAGTTCTTC.

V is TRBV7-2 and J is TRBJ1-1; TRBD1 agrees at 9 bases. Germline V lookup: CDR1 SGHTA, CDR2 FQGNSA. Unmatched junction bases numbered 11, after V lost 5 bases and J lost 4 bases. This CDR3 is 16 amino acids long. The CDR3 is CASSRRWGQGLTEAFF. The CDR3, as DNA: TGTGCCAGCAGCCGACGTTGGGGACAGGGACTCACTGAAGCTTTCTTT. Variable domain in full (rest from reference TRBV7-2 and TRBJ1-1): GAGVSQSPSNKVTEKGKDVELRCDPISGHTALYWYRQSLGQGLEFLIYFQGNSAPDKSGLPSDRFSAERTGGSVSTLTIQRTQQEDSAVYLCASSRRWGQGLTEAFFGQGTRLTVV.

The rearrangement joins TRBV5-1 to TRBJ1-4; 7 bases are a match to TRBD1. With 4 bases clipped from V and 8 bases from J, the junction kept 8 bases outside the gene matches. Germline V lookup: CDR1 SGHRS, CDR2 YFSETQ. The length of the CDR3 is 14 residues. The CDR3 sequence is CASSHSGTEEKLFF. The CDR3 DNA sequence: TGCGCCAGCAGCCACTCCGGGACAGAGGAAAAACTGTTTTTT.